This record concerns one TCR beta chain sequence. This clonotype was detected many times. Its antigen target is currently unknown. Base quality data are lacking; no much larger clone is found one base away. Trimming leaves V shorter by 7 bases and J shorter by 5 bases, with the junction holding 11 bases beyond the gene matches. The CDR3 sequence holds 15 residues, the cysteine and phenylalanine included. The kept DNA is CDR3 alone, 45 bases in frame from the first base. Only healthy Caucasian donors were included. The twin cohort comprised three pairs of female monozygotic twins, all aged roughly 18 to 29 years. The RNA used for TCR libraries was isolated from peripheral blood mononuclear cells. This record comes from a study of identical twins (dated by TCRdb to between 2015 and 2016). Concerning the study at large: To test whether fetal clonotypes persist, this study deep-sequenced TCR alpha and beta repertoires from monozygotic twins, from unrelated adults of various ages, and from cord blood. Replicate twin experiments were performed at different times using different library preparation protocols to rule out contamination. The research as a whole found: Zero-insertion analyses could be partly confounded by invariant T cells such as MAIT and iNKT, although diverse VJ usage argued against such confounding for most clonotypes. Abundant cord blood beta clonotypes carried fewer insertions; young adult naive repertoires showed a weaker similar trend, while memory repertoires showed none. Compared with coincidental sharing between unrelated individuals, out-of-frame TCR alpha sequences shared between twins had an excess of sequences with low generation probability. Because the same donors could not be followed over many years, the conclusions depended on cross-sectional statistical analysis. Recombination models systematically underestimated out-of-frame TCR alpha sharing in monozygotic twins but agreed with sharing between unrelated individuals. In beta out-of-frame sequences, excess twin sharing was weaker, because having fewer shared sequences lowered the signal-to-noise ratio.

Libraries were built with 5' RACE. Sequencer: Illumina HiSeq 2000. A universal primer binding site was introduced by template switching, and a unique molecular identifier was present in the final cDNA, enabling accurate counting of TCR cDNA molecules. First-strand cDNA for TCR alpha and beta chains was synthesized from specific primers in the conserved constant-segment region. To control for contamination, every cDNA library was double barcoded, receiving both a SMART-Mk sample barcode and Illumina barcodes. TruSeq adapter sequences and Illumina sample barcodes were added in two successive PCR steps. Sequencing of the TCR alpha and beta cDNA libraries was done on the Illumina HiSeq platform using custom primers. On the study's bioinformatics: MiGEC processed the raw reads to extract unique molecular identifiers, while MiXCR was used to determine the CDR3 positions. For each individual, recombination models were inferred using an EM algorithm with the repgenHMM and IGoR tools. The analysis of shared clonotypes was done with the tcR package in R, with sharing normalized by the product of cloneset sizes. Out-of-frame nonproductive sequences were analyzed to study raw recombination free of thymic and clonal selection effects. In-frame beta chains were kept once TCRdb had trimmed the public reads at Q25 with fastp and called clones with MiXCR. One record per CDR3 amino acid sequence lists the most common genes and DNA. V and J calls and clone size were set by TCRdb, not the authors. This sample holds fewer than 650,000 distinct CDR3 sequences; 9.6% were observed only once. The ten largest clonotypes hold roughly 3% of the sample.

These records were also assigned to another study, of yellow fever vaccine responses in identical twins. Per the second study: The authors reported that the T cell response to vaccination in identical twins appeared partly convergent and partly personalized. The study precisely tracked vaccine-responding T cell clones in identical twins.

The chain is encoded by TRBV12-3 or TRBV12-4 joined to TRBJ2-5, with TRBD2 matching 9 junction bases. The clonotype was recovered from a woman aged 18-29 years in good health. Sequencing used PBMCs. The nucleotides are TGTGCCAGCACCCTAACAGGACTAGCGAGGGAGACCCAGTACTTC. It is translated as CASTLTGLARETQYF.